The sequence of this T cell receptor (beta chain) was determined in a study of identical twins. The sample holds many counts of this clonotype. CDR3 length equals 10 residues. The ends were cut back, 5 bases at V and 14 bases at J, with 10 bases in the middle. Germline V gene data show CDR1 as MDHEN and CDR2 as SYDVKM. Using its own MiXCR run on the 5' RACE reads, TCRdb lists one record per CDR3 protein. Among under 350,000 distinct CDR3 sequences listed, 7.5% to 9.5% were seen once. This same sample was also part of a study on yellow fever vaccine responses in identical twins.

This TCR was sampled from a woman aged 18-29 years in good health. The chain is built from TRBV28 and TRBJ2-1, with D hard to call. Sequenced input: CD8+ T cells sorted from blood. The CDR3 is CASSAPPKFF. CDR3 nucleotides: TGTGCCAGCAGTGCCCCTCCTAAGTTCTTC.